A single sample is the source of the 26 T cell receptor beta chains below, sequenced in a study of T cell clones after liver transplantation. TCRdb's copy holds only in-frame clones and misses some; the assay was immunoSEQ multiplex PCR. The table includes about 45,000 clones, about 86% detected once. This sample comprised CD4+ T cells from blood, obtained 24 months after liver transplant. The receptors derive from a human patient who received a liver transplant. Some T cells may trace back to the graft donor.

This sequence joins TRBV19 and TRBJ2-2, with D unresolved. Looked up from germline, CDR1 is LNHDA and CDR2 is SQIVND (reference sequence). Trimming took 2 bases from V and 6 from J, leaving 10 bases between them. CDR3 length: 14 amino acids. The CDR3 DNA follows: TGTGCCAGTAGTATAACAGACATATCCGGGGAGCTGTTTTTT. Its translation is CASSITDISGELFF.

V and J are TRBV4-2 and TRBJ2-1; D is uncertain. The V end lost 4 bases, the J end lost 0 bases, and 13 bases lay between the germline ends. This CDR3 spans 16 amino acids. The germline gives CDR1 LGHNA, CDR2 YNFKEQ. The CDR3 nucleotides are TGTGCCAGCAGCCGAACACGGACCAACTCCTACAATGAGCAGTTCTTC. Translating gives CASSRTRTNSYNEQFF.

This clone has a handful of counts. The chain couples TRBV30 to TRBJ1-5; D perhaps matches TRBD1 (5 bases). The CDR3 runs 13 residues. Between the trimmed V and J ends, which lost 1 base and 3 bases, there was a span of 7 bases. Germline lookup yields CDR1 GTSNPN and CDR2 SVGIG (reference sequence). CDR3 coding DNA: TGTGCCTGGAGTGGAGGGGACAATCAGCCCCAGCATTTT. Amino acids: CAWSGGDNQPQHF.

This clone was counted a few times. This chain links TRBV27 with TRBJ2-7; maybe TRBD2 (7 bases). There are 14 residues in the CDR3. Germline lookup yields CDR1 MNHEY and CDR2 SMNVEV (reference sequence). Trimming cost V 3 bases and J 1 base, with 10 bases left between them. In DNA form, the CDR3 reads TGTGCCAGCAGTTTGGGGGGGCAATCCTACGAGCAGTACTTC. Protein: CASSLGGQSYEQYF.

This chain joins TRBV21-1 and TRBJ2-3; TRBD2, the table's D call, was not compared with the DNA. TRBV21-1 is described as a pseudogene. The CDR3 is made up of 17 amino acids. The CDR3 region has the DNA TGTGCCAGCAGCAAAGAGTTGGCGGGACTTAGCACAGATACGCAGTATTTT. Translation gives CASSKELAGLSTDTQYF.

This chain links TRBV28 with TRBJ1-1; TRBD1 agrees at 8 bases. Per germline, CDR1 MDHEN and CDR2 SYDVKM. Germline trimming cut 7 bases from V and 4 bases from J; bases unmatched to any gene: 11. This CDR3 spans 15 amino acids. CDR3 loop: CASTLTGAGGTEAFF. The CDR3, as DNA: TGTGCCAGCACCCTGACAGGGGCCGGAGGCACTGAAGCTTTCTTT.

The rearrangement joins TRBV7-3 to TRBJ1-1; D remains unclear. The CDR3 has 13 residues. V lost 5 bases, J lost 5 bases, and 12 bases lay in between. The germline CDR1 and CDR2 sequences are SGHTA and FQGTGA. The CDR3: CASSQIAGTEAFF. The DNA of the CDR3 is TGTGCCAGCAGCCAAATCGCGGGAACTGAAGCTTTCTTT.

J is TRBJ2-7 and V is TRBV5-1; D not certain. This CDR3 is built from 14 residues. Germline V gene data show CDR1 as SGHRS and CDR2 as YFSETQ. The V gene lost 6 bases and the J gene lost 2 bases, with 15 bases spanning the gap. Written as DNA, the CDR3 is TGCGCCAGCAAGCCCCGCCTAGAAACCTACGAGCAGTACTTC. Its protein is CASKPRLETYEQYF.

The chain has TRBV5-6 and TRBJ1-2; the D is unclear. The germline gives CDR1 SGHDT, CDR2 YYEEEE. V lost 1 base to trimming and J lost 4 bases, with 14 bases between them. CDR3 length: 15 amino acids. DNA for the CDR3: TGTGCCAGCAGCTTGTACTACTCTGGATCCTATGGCTACACCTTC. It translates to CASSLYYSGSYGYTF. The whole variable domain, filled in from reference TRBV5-6 and TRBJ1-2, reads DAGVTQSPTHLIKTRGQQVTLRCSPKSGHDTVSWYQQALGQGPQFIFQYYEEEERQRGNFPDRFSGHQFPNYSSELNVNALLLGDSALYLCASSLYYSGSYGYTFGSGTRLTVV.

The CDR3 DNA reads TGTGCCAGCAGCGTCGGGGGGGGAGGCACAGATACGCAGTATTTT. This translates into CASSVGGGGTDTQYF. The chain joins TRBV9 to TRBJ2-3, with 8 positions matching TRBD2. The germline V gene encodes CDR1 SGDLS and CDR2 YYNGEE. The CDR3 spans 15 residues. Trimming at V came to 2 bases and at J to 1 base, leaving 3 bases not matched to a gene.

As to this clone: The junction shows a germline mismatch at one end, possibly a read error. J is TRBJ1-3 and V is TRBV15; D possibly corresponds to TRBD1 (6 bases). The CDR3 loop spans 14 amino acids. Germline CDR1 and CDR2: LNHNV and YYDKDF (reference sequence). DNA of the CDR3: TGTGCCACCAGCTTTCAAAAGGGGACAAAACCTCCGGATTTT. Its protein product is CATSFQKGTKPPDF.

The chain employs TRBV18 and TRBJ2-5, with no clear D. Germline-derived CDR1 and CDR2 are KGHSH and LQKENI. Trimming stripped 2 bases from V and 2 bases from J, with 6 bases between. CDR3 size: 13 residues. The CDR3 sequence: CASSPTLQETQYF. The CDR3 DNA is TGTGCCAGCTCACCAACACTGCAAGAGACCCAGTACTTC.

The chain carries TRBV6-5 and TRBJ2-2, with 11 bases matching TRBD1. CDR1 MNHEY and CDR2 SVGAGI come from the germline V gene. This CDR3 has 14 amino acids. With V trimmed by 0 bases and J by 15 bases, 6 bases remained unmatched. The DNA of the CDR3 is TGTGCCAGCAGTTACTCTGGACAGGGGGCCTTGATGTTTTTT. Its protein product is CASSYSGQGALMFF.

This clone was counted once. The chain joins TRBV18 to TRBJ1-4; TRBD1 agrees at 7 bases. This CDR3 has 14 residues. Germline V gene lookup returns CDR1 KGHSH and CDR2 LQKENI. The J segment lost 3 bases and the V segment lost 4 bases, leaving 2 bases of the junction unmatched. In nucleotides, the CDR3 is TGTGCCAGCTCACGACAGGGTTCTAATGAAAAACTGTTTTTT. It specifies CASSRQGSNEKLFF.

This sequence joins TRBV27 and TRBJ2-2; the D is unclear. The CDR3 spans 13 residues. Trimming removed 1 base from V and 2 bases from J, with 2 bases in between. From germline, CDR1 is MNHEY and CDR2 SMNVEV (reference sequence). The CDR3 here is CASSLFNTGELFF. CDR3 DNA sequence: TGTGCCAGCAGTTTATTCAACACCGGGGAGCTGTTTTTT.

This sequence joins TRBV2 and TRBJ2-7; 8 bases fit TRBD1. V lost 6 bases to trimming and J lost 6 bases; unmatched junction nucleotides: 19. Per the germline V gene, CDR1 is SNHLY and CDR2 is FYNNEI. The CDR3 has 17 amino acids. CDR3 region: CASSDRTGTGVWVEQYF. CDR3 bases: TGTGCCAGCAGCGATAGAACTGGGACAGGTGTCTGGGTCGAGCAGTACTTC.

The gene calls are TRBV4-2 and TRBJ1-4, with D unresolved. CDR1 is LGHNA and CDR2 is YNFKEQ in the germline V gene. There are 12 residues in the CDR3. With 1 base removed from V and 7 bases from J, the gap between germline ends came to 4 bases. CDR3 sequence: CASSQVREKLFF. The CDR3 region has the DNA TGTGCCAGCAGCCAAGTACGTGAAAAACTGTTTTTT.

This clone was counted between two and nine times. This chain joins TRBV6-5 and TRBJ1-5; no firm D call. Between the trimmed V and J ends, which lost 2 bases and 3 bases, there was a span of 8 bases. Germline loops: CDR1 MNHEY, CDR2 SVGAGI. The CDR3 length is 14 residues. The CDR3 nucleotides read TGTGCCAGCAGTTACCTGAGAAACAATCAGCCCCAGCATTTT. It yields the protein CASSYLRNNQPQHF.

The gene calls are TRBV6-1 and TRBJ2-7; 7 positions agree with TRBD1. The CDR3 contains 15 residues. Unmatched junction bases numbered 7, after V lost 1 base and J lost 4 bases. CDR1 and CDR2 from the germline V gene are MNHNS and SASEGT. This CDR3 reads CASSEEGQTFYEQYF. Here the CDR3 DNA reads TGTGCCAGCAGTGAAGAGGGACAGACCTTTTACGAGCAGTACTTC.

The chain carries TRBV14 and TRBJ2-2; D ambiguous. The germline CDR1 and CDR2 sequences are SGHDN and FVKESK. V was cut by 2 bases and J by 4 bases, with 11 bases left in between. This CDR3 has 15 residues. The CDR3 DNA follows: TGTGCCAGCAGCCAACACGGGCGCGGCACCGGGGAGCTGTTTTTT. Its protein product is CASSQHGRGTGELFF.

The V gene is TRBV7-2, the J gene TRBJ1-5; 7 nucleotides align to TRBD1. The CDR3 is 14 residues long. The ends lost 3 bases at V and 2 bases at J; junction bases unmatched: 1. Germline V gene data show CDR1 as SGHTA and CDR2 as FQGNSA. CDR3 residues: CASSLQGGNQPQHF. The CDR3 DNA sequence: TGTGCCAGCAGCTTGCAGGGGGGCAATCAGCCCCAGCATTTT.

This chain joins TRBV5-1 and TRBJ2-3, with 7 positions matching TRBD2. From germline, CDR1 is SGHRS and CDR2 YFSETQ. The CDR3 spans 15 residues. The ends lost 0 bases at V and 1 base at J; junction bases unmatched: 2. CDR3 bases: TGCGCCAGCAGCTTGGGTGCGGGGGGCACAGATACGCAGTATTTT. This encodes CASSLGAGGTDTQYF.

CDR3 DNA sequence: TGTGCCAGCAGCTTAGGCGGGGGGGGCCTGCATGAGCAGTTCTTC. Translation: CASSLGGGGLHEQFF. The chain combines TRBV11-3 with TRBJ2-1; 9 nucleotides agree with TRBD2. The CDR3 runs 15 residues. Germline CDR1 is SGHNT and CDR2 is YENEEA. V was clipped by 1 base and J by 8 bases; unmatched bases: 6.

This rearrangement joins TRBV27 to TRBJ1-1, with D hard to call. Germline loops: CDR1 MNHEY, CDR2 SMNVEV (reference sequence). This CDR3 region has 15 residues. V was shortened by 4 bases and J by 1 base, with 13 bases between the two germline ends. DNA for the CDR3: TGTGCCAGCAGTTGGGCTACACGGGGGAACACTGAAGCTTTCTTT. Its protein product is CASSWATRGNTEAFF.

This clone was counted a single time. CDR3 sequence (DNA): TGTGCCAGCAGCCCCCTCTCTGGGGCCAACGTCCTGACTTTC. Translating it yields CASSPLSGANVLTF. The V call is TRBV27, the J call TRBJ2-6; the D is unclear. Trimming pared 6 bases from V and 0 bases from J, leaving 6 bases between. This CDR3 region has 14 residues. CDR1 MNHEY and CDR2 SMNVEV come from the germline V gene (reference sequence).

This chain links TRBV7-8 with TRBJ1-3; D is unclear. CDR3 length: 13 residues. Per germline, CDR1 SGHVS and CDR2 FQNEAQ. Trimming took off 4 bases at V and 0 bases at J, with 4 bases between the two ends. The CDR3, as DNA: TGTGCCAGCAGCTACACCTCTGGAAACACCATATATTTT. It is translated as CASSYTSGNTIYF.